Listed here are 24 T cell receptor beta chains from one sample, sequenced in a study of blood T cells in healthy people across ages. The use of a sample-barcoded 5' primer and a J-beta primer mix characterized a second PCR of about 7 to 12 cycles. One entry per CDR3 protein results from TCRdb running MiXCR on the 5' RACE reads. The sample shows approximately 730,000 distinct CDR3 sequences, roughly 50% of them seen only once. Sequencing input: blood. These receptors came from an elderly man in good health.

This chain uses TRBV7-9 with TRBJ1-4; D is unclear. This CDR3 region has 15 residues. The V gene lost 4 bases and the J gene lost 7 bases, with 16 bases spanning the gap. Germline CDR1 SEHNR, CDR2 FQNEAQ (reference sequence). This chain's CDR3 is CASSYWAGVIEKLFF. The CDR3 bases are TGTGCCAGCAGCTACTGGGCGGGCGTGATTGAAAAACTGTTTTTT.

This clonotype has only a few counts. The rearrangement joins TRBV29-1 to TRBJ2-3, with 9 nucleotides matching TRBD2. Unmatched junction bases numbered 3, after V lost 6 bases and J lost 2 bases. Germline V lookup: CDR1 SQVTM, CDR2 ANQGSEA. This CDR3 spans 13 amino acids. The CDR3 here is CSVEREATDTQYF. In DNA form, the CDR3 reads TGCAGCGTCGAGCGGGAGGCCACAGATACGCAGTATTTT.

As for this clonotype: A read error may explain this, as a much larger clone is one base away. J is TRBJ2-1 and V is TRBV15; 14 bases map to TRBD2. The V and J ends lost 5 bases and 10 bases, in that order; junction bases with no gene match: 4. Germline values: CDR1 LNHNV, CDR2 YYDKDF (reference sequence). The length of the CDR3 is 14 residues. CDR3 sequence reads: CATSVGTSGGEQFF. In DNA, the CDR3 is TGTGCCACCAGCGTTGGGACTAGCGGGGGCGAGCAGTTCTTC.

This clonotype was seen many times. The chain joins TRBV5-1 to TRBJ2-7; TRBD2 might be the D (5 bases). V lost 1 base to trimming and J lost 0 bases, with 8 bases between them. CDR1 is SGHRS and CDR2 is YFSETQ in the germline V gene. This CDR3 comprises 14 residues. DNA of the CDR3: TGCGCCAGCAGCTTGAGGACTGACTCCTACGAGCAGTACTTC. Protein product: CASSLRTDSYEQYF.

The sample holds one count of this clonotype. This chain connects TRBV7-9 to TRBJ1-6; maybe TRBD1 (5 bases). CDR3 length: 14 amino acids. Germline V lookup: CDR1 SEHNR, CDR2 FQNEAQ (reference sequence). The V and J ends lost 11 bases and 8 bases respectively, with 19 bases between them. The CDR3 DNA reads TGTGCCGGCCGGGGGGTGCGCTTTGATTCACCCCTCCACTTT. Translated: CAGRGVRFDSPLHF. Full variable domain (remainder filled in from reference TRBV7-9 and TRBJ1-6): DTGVSQNPRHKITKRGQNVTFRCDPISEHNRLYWYRQTLGQGPEFLTYFQNEAQLEKSRLLSDRFSAERPKGSFSTLEIQRTEQGDSAMYLCAGRGVRFDSPLHFGNGTRLTVT.

The rearrangement uses TRBV20-1 and TRBJ1-1, with D possibly being TRBD1 (5 bases). Germline V CDR1 and CDR2: DFQATT, SNEGSKA (reference sequence). The CDR3 length is 15 residues. Trimming removed 0 bases from V and 13 bases from J, with 24 bases in between. CDR3: CSARERKGPSPDVFF. DNA of the CDR3: TGCAGTGCTAGAGAACGGAAGGGGCCTTCCCCCGATGTTTTCTTT.

The CDR3 sequence is CASSLSGGGGANVLTF. CDR3 sequence (DNA): TGTGCCAGCAGCTTATCAGGGGGCGGGGGGGCCAACGTCCTGACTTTC. The chain has TRBV7-2 and TRBJ2-6; 8 nucleotides match TRBD1. This CDR3 contains 16 residues. The J segment lost 4 bases and the V segment lost 2 bases, leaving 4 bases of the junction unmatched. From germline, CDR1 is SGHTA and CDR2 FQGNSA.

This clonotype was observed a handful of times. In DNA form, the CDR3 reads TGTGCCAGCAGTCCGACCCAAGGAAGGGGTTGGGGGACCCAGTACTTC. This sequence encodes CASSPTQGRGWGTQYF. V and J are TRBV12-3 or TRBV12-4 and TRBJ2-7, with a possible D match to TRBD1 (5 bases). TRBJ2-5 explains the end of the DNA better; the J call may be wrong. The CDR3 extends over 16 amino acids.

DNA of the CDR3: TGTGCCAGCAGCCAAGAAAGGGACAGGGTCGAGACCCAGTACTTC. Translating gives CASSQERDRVETQYF. The chain recombines TRBV14 with TRBJ2-5, with 9 bases aligning to TRBD1. Germline values: CDR1 SGHDN, CDR2 FVKESK. Trimming took 0 bases from V and 5 from J; bases not matched to a gene: 4. This CDR3 is built from 15 residues.

The chain has TRBV5-1 and TRBJ2-6; tentatively, D is TRBD1 (5 bases). Germline V lookup: CDR1 SGHRS, CDR2 YFSETQ. The CDR3 totals 14 residues. The V and J ends lost 5 bases and 2 bases respectively, with 8 bases between them. Written as DNA, the CDR3 is TGCGCCAGCAGAAGGGGAACTGGGGCCAACGTCCTGACTTTC. It codes for CASRRGTGANVLTF.

The V and J genes are TRBV29-1 and TRBJ1-2, with a tentative D call TRBD1 (5 bases). The germline V gene encodes CDR1 SQVTM and CDR2 ANQGSEA. This CDR3 has 14 residues. V was shortened by 3 bases and J by 1 base, with 12 bases between the two germline ends. CDR3 amino acids: CSVEVGRGNYGYTF. CDR3 nucleotide sequence: TGCAGCGTTGAGGTGGGAAGGGGTAACTATGGCTACACCTTC.

V is TRBV20-1 and J is TRBJ1-5, with TRBD1 identical over 10 bases. The V gene's germline CDR1 is DFQATT and CDR2 SNEGSKA (reference sequence). J lost 4 bases, V lost 6 bases, and 6 bases had no gene match. The CDR3 totals 14 residues. The CDR3 protein is CSANLGQGNQPQHF. The CDR3, as DNA: TGCAGTGCGAACCTGGGACAGGGGAATCAGCCCCAGCATTTT.

This clonotype was picked up a small number of times. The CDR3 region is CASSLGRQNLHRYAYF. Here the CDR3 DNA reads TGTGCCAGCAGCTTAGGTCGACAGAACCTGCACAGATACGCGTATTTT. J is TRBJ2-3 and V is TRBV7-2; possible D gene TRBD1, 5 bases. The length of the CDR3 is 16 residues. Trimming removed 1 base at V and 14 bases at J, with 25 bases between. Per the germline V gene, CDR1 is SGHTA and CDR2 is FQGNSA.

J is TRBJ2-7 and V is TRBV11-2, with D possibly TRBD2 on 7 matching bases. CDR1 is SGHAT and CDR2 is FQNNGV in the germline V gene. The CDR3 has 14 residues. Trimming stripped 5 bases from V and 6 bases from J, with 17 bases between. For the CDR3, the DNA is TGTGCCAGCAGCAGGGGGACTAACCCACCCGAGCAGTACTTC. Translation gives CASSRGTNPPEQYF.

This clonotype was seen a single time. The chain carries TRBV7-3 and TRBJ2-7; D is possibly TRBD1 or TRBD2 (6 bases each). TRBJ2-5 matches the DNA end more closely, so the J call is doubtful. The CDR3 is 13 residues long. Germline V gives CDR1 SGHTA, CDR2 FQGTGA. CDR3 sequence reads: CASALGAGETQYF. The CDR3, as DNA: TGTGCCAGCGCCTTGGGGGCGGGGGAGACCCAGTACTTC.

The DNA for the CDR3 is TGTGCCACGGGACAGGGCGGCACAGATACGCAGTATTTT. It encodes CATGQGGTDTQYF. This chain links TRBV15 with TRBJ2-3; 9 bases fit TRBD1. With V trimmed by 9 bases and J by 1 base, 2 bases remained unmatched. The CDR3 runs to 13 residues. The germline V gene encodes CDR1 LNHNV and CDR2 YYDKDF (reference sequence).

The V and J genes are TRBV10-3 and TRBJ1-4; tentatively, D is TRBD1 (5 bases). From germline, CDR1 is ENHRY and CDR2 SYGVKD. Between the trimmed V and J ends, which lost 10 bases and 0 bases, there was a span of 21 bases. CDR3 length equals 17 residues. The CDR3 loop is CATGSRTPRTTNEKLFF. CDR3 DNA sequence: TGTGCCACGGGGAGTCGGACACCGCGGACAACTAATGAAAAACTGTTTTTT.

This clonotype appeared a few times. Written as DNA, the CDR3 is TGCAGCGGACAGCTCGCGAACACCGGGGAGCTGTTTTTT. Protein: CSGQLANTGELFF. The rearrangement links TRBV29-1 to TRBJ2-2, with TRBD1 as a possible D gene (5 bases). The germline V gene encodes CDR1 SQVTM and CDR2 ANQGSEA. The CDR3 is made up of 13 amino acids. The V end was cut by 7 bases, the J end by 0 bases, with 9 bases between.

This clonotype was detected once. A read error is possible here, since a much larger clone lies one base away. The CDR3 carries no conserved terminal phenylalanine or tryptophan, so it likely arises from a read error. J is TRBJ2-4 and V is TRBV5-1; D possibly corresponds to TRBD2 (5 bases). The V and J ends lost 5 bases and 13 bases respectively, with 13 bases between them. CDR1 and CDR2 (germline): SGHRS, YFSETQ. This CDR3 spans 11 amino acids. As DNA, the CDR3 is TGCGCCAGCAGAGAGGGCGGAGAGCAGTACTTA. Protein sequence: CASREGGEQYL.

The J gene is TRBJ2-7, the V gene TRBV5-4; TRBD1 might be the D (5 bases). V was cut by 4 bases and J by 5 bases, with 16 bases left in between. The CDR3 sequence is 14 residues long. Germline CDR1 reads SGHNT; CDR2 reads YYREEE (reference sequence). The chain's CDR3 is CASSLVGVGHEQYF. The CDR3 region has the DNA TGTGCCAGCAGCCTGGTCGGCGTGGGGCACGAGCAGTACTTC.

This clonotype turned up a few times. The chain recombines TRBV4-1 with TRBJ2-7; D not resolved. Germline V gene data show CDR1 as MGHRA and CDR2 as YSYEKL. The CDR3 spans 14 residues. V was shortened by 1 base and J by 0 bases, with 7 bases between the two germline ends. The CDR3: CASSQVTTSYEQYF. DNA of the CDR3: TGCGCCAGCAGCCAAGTCACAACCTCCTACGAGCAGTACTTC.

This clonotype has more than one count but fewer than ten. V and J are TRBV6-5 and TRBJ2-1; maybe TRBD2 (5 bases). The germline CDR1 and CDR2 sequences are MNHEY and SVGAGI. Trimming cost V 4 bases and J 0 bases, with 10 bases left between them. This CDR3 is built from 15 residues. CDR3 protein: CASSSSGTSYNEQFF. The DNA for the CDR3 is TGTGCCAGCAGTTCCAGCGGAACCTCCTACAATGAGCAGTTCTTC.

The chain recombines TRBV9 with TRBJ2-7; 8 nucleotides line up with TRBD2. The J call may not be correct, given that the DNA end is closer to TRBJ2-5. The V gene's germline CDR1 is SGDLS and CDR2 YYNGEE. The CDR3 runs 16 residues. The CDR3 region is CASSVEGGRPAETQYF. CDR3 in DNA: TGTGCCAGCAGCGTAGAAGGCGGGAGGCCCGCCGAGACCCAGTACTTC.

This chain links TRBV11-2 with TRBJ2-4, with D possibly called TRBD1 or TRBD2 (5 bases each). Trimming took off 1 base at V and 0 bases at J, with 16 bases between the two ends. There are 18 residues in the CDR3. The germline V gene encodes CDR1 SGHAT and CDR2 FQNNGV. CDR3 region: CASSLGRGGAVAKNIQYF. CDR3 in DNA: TGTGCCAGCAGCTTAGGACGGGGTGGGGCCGTAGCCAAAAACATTCAGTACTTC.